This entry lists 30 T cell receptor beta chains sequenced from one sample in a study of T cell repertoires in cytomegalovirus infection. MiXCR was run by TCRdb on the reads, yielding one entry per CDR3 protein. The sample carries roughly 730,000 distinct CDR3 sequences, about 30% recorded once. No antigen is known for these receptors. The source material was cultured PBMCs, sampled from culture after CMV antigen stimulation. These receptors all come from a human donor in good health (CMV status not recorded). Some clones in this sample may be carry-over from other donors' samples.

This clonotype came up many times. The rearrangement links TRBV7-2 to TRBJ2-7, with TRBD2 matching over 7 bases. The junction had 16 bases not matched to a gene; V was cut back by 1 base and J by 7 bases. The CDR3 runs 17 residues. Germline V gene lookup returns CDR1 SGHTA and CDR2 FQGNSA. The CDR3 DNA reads TGTGCCAGCAGCTTAGGATTTTTAACCGGGACTACGGGAGAGCAGTACTTC. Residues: CASSLGFLTGTTGEQYF. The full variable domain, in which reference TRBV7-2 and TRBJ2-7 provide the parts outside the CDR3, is GAGVSQSPSNKVTEKGKDVELRCDPISGHTALYWYRQSLGQGLEFLIYFQGNSAPDKSGLPSDRFSAERTGGSVSTLTIQRTQQEDSAVYLCASSLGFLTGTTGEQYFGPGTRLTVT.

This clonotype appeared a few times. CDR3 protein: CASSEWAGGNTEAFF. DNA for the CDR3: TGTGCCAGCAGTGAATGGGCGGGGGGGAACACTGAAGCTTTCTTT. The chain employs TRBV2 and TRBJ1-1, with a tentative D call TRBD1 (5 bases). Germline values: CDR1 SNHLY, CDR2 FYNNEI. This CDR3 comprises 15 residues. V lost 2 bases to trimming and J lost 1 base, with 11 bases between them.

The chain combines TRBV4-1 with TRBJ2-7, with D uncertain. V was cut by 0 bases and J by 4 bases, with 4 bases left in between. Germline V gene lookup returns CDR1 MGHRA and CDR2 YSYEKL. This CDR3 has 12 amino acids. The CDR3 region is CASSQEGYEQYF. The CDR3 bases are TGCGCCAGCAGCCAAGAAGGGTACGAGCAGTACTTC.

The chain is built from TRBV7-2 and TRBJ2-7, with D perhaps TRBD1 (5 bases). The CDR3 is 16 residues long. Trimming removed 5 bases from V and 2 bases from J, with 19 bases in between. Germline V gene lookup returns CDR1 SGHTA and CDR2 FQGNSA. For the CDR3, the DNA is TGTGCCAGCAGCCTCAATGGAGACAGCCGAACCTACGAGCAGTACTTC. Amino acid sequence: CASSLNGDSRTYEQYF.

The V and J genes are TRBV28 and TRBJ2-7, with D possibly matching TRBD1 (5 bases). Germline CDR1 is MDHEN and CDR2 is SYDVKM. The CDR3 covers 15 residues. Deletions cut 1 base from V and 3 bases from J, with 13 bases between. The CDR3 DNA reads TGTGCCAGCAGTTTATACTGGGTAAGGGGCTACGAGCAGTACTTC. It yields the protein CASSLYWVRGYEQYF.

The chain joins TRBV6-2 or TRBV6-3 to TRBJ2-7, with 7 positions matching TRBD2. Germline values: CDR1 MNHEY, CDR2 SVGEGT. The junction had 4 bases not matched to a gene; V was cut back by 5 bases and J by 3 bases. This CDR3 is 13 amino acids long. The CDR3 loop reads CASSPRDYYEQYF. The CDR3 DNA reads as TGTGCCAGCAGTCCACGGGACTACTACGAGCAGTACTTC.

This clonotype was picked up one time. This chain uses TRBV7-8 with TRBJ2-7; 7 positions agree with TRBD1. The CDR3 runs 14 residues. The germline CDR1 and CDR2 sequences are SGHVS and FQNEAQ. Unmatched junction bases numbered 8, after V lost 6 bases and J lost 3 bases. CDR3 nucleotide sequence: TGTGCCAGCAGTTCTACAGGGGAGCTCTACGAGCAGTACTTC. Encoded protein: CASSSTGELYEQYF.

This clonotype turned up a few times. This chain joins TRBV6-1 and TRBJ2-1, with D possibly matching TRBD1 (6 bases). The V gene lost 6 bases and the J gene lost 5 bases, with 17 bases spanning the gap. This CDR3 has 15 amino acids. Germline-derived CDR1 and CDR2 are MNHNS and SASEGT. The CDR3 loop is CASSQAQGMNNEQFF. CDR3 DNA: TGTGCCAGCAGCCAAGCACAGGGTATGAACAATGAGCAGTTCTTC.

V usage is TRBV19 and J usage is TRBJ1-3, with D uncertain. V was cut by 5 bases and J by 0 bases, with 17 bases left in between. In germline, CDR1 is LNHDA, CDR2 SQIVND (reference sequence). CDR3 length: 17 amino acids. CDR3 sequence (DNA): TGTGCCAGTAGTCCCCGACGGCCGCCGAGCTCTGGAAACACCATATATTTT. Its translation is CASSPRRPPSSGNTIYF. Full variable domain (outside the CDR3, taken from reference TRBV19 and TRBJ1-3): DGGITQSPKYLFRKEGQNVTLSCEQNLNHDAMYWYRQDPGQGLRLIYYSQIVNDFQKGDIAEGYSVSREKKESFPLTVTSAQKNPTAFYLCASSPRRPPSSGNTIYFGEGSWLTVV.

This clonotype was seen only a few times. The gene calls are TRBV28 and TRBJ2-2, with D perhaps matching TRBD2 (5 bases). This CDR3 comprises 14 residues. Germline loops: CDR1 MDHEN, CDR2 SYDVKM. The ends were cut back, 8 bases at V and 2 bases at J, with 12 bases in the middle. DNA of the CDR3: TGTGCCAGCGATAGCGCTCAAAACACCGGGGAGCTGTTTTTT. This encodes CASDSAQNTGELFF.

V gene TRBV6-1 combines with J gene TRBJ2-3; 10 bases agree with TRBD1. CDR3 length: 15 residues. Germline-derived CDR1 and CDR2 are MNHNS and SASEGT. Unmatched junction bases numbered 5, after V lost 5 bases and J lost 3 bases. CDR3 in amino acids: CASSRQGAETDTQYF. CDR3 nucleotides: TGTGCCAGCAGTAGACAGGGGGCTGAAACAGATACGCAGTATTTT.

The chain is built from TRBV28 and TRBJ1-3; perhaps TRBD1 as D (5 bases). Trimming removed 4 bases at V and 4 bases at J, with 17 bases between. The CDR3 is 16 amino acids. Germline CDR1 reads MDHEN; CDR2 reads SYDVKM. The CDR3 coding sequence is TGTGCCAGCAGTTCCCCCGCTGGGGGGGACGGAAACACCATATATTTT. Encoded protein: CASSSPAGGDGNTIYF.

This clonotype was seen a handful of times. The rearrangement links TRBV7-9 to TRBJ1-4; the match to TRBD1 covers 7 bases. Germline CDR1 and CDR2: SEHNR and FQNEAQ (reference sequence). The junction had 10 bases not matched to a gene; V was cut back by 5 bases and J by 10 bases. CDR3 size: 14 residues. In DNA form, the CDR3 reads TGTGCCAGCAGCCAGACAGGGCAGGGGGGAAAACTGTTTTTT. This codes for CASSQTGQGGKLFF.

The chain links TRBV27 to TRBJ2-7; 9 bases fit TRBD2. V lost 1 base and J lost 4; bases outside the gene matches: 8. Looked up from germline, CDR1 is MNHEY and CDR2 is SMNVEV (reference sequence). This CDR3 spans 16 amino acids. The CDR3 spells CASSLYRSGSLYEQYF. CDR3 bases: TGTGCCAGCAGTTTATACCGTAGCGGGAGCTTATACGAGCAGTACTTC.

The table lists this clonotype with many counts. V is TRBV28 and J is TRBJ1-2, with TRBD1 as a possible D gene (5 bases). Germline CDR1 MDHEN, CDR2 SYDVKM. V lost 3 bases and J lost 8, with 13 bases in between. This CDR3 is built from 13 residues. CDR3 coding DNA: TGTGCCAGCAGTTTTGGGACCCCCCCAGGCTACACCTTC. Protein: CASSFGTPPGYTF.

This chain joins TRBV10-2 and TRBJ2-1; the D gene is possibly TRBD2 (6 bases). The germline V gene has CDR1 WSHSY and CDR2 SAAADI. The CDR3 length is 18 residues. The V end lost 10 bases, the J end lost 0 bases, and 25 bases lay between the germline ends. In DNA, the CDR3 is TGCGCCACCGGGCCAACGTGGCGGGATTCACCCTCCTACAATGAGCAGTTCTTC. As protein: CATGPTWRDSPSYNEQFF.

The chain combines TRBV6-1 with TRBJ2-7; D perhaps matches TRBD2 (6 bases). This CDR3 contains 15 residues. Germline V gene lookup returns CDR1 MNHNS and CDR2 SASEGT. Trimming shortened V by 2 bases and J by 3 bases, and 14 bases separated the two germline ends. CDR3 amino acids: CASSEILLASYEQYF. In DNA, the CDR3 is TGTGCCAGCAGTGAAATCTTGCTAGCGAGCTACGAGCAGTACTTC.

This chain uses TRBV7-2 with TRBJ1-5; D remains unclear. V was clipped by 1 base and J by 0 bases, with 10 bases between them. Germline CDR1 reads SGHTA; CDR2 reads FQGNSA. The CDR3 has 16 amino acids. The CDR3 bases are TGTGCCAGCAGCTTAGTGGGTGGGAATAGCAATCAGCCCCAGCATTTT. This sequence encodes CASSLVGGNSNQPQHF.

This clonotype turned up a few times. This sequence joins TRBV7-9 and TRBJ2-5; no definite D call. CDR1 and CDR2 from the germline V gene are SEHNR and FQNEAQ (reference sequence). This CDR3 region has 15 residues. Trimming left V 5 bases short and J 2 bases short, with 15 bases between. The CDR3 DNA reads TGTGCCAGCAGCCCTGAGACCCCCTCGCAAGAGACCCAGTACTTC. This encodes CASSPETPSQETQYF.

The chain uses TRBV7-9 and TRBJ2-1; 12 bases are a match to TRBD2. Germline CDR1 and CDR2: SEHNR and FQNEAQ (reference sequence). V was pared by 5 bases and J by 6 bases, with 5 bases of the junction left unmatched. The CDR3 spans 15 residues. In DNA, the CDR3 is TGTGCCAGCAGCCATCTAGCGGGGGGGAGCAATGAGCAGTTCTTC. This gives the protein CASSHLAGGSNEQFF.

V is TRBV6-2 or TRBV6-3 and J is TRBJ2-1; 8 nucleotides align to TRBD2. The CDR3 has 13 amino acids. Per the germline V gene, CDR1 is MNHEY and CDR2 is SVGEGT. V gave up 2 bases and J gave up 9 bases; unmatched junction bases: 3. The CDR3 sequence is CASSYPGGGEQFF. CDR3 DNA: TGTGCCAGCAGTTACCCCGGGGGGGGTGAGCAGTTCTTC.

CDR3 nucleotide sequence: TGTGCCAGCAGTTTGGGACAGACCTCTAACTATGGCTACACCTTC. As protein: CASSLGQTSNYGYTF. V gene TRBV12-3 or TRBV12-4 combines with J gene TRBJ1-2, with 7 bases that match TRBD1. The CDR3 consists of 15 residues. V shed 3 bases, J shed 0 bases, and the junction held 4 bases outside the gene matches.

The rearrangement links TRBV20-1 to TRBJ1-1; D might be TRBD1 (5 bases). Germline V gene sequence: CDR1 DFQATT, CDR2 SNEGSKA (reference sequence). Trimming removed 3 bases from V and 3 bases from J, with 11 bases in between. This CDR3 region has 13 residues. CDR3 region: CSARVRGDTEAFF. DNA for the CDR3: TGCAGTGCTAGGGTGAGAGGGGACACTGAAGCTTTCTTT.

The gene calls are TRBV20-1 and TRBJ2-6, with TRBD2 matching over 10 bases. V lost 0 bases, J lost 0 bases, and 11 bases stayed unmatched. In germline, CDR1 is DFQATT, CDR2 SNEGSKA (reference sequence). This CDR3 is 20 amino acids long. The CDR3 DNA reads TGCAGTGCTAGAGATGGGGTATTTCAGCGGGAGGGCTCTGGGGCCAACGTCCTGACTTTC. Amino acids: CSARDGVFQREGSGANVLTF.

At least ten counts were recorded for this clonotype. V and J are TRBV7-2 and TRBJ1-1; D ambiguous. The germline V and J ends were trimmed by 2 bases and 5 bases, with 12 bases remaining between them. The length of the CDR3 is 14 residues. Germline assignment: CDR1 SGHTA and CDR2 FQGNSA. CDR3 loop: CASSLNWLGTEAFF. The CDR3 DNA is TGTGCCAGCAGCTTAAATTGGCTCGGGACTGAAGCTTTCTTT.

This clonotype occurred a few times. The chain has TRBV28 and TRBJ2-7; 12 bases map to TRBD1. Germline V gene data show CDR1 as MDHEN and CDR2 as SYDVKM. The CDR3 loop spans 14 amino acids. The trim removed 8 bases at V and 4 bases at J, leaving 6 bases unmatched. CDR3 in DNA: TGTGCCAGCCGGGGACAGGGGGCAAGGTACGAGCAGTACTTC. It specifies CASRGQGARYEQYF.

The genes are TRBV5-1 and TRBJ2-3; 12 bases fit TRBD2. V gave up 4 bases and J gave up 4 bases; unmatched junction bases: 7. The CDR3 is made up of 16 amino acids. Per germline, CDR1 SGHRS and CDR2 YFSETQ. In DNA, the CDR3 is TGCGCCAGCAGCCCGGGACTAGCGGGTCTCGCAGATACGCAGTATTTT. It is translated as CASSPGLAGLADTQYF. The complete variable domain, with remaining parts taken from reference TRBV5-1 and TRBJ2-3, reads KAGVTQTPRYLIKTRGQQVTLSCSPISGHRSVSWYQQTPGQGLQFLFEYFSETQRNKGNFPGRFSGRQFSNSRSEMNVSTLELGDSALYLCASSPGLAGLADTQYFGPGTRLTVL.

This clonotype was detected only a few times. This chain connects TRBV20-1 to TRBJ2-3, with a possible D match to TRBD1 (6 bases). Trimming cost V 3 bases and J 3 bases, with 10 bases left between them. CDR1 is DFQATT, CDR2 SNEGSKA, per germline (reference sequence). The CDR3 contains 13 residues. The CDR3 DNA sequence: TGCAGTGCTAGTCCCAGGGGTACAGATACGCAGTATTTT. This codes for CSASPRGTDTQYF.

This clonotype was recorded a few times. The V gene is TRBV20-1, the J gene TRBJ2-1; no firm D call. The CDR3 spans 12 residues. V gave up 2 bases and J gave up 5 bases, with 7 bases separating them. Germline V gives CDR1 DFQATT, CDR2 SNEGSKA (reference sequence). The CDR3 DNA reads TGCAGTGCTAGAATGTCCCACAATGAGCAGTTCTTC. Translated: CSARMSHNEQFF.

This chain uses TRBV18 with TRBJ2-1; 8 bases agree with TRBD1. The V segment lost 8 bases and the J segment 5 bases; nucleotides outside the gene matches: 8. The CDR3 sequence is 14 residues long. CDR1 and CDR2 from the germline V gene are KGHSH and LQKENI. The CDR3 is CASTGQGGNNEQFF. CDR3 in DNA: TGTGCCAGCACTGGACAGGGCGGTAACAATGAGCAGTTCTTC. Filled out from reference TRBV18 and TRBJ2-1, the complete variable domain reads NAGVMQNPRHLVRRRGQEARLRCSPMKGHSHVYWYRQLPEEGLKFMVYLQKENIIDESGMPKERFSAEFPKEGPSILRIQQVVRGDSAAYFCASTGQGGNNEQFFGPGTRLTVL.